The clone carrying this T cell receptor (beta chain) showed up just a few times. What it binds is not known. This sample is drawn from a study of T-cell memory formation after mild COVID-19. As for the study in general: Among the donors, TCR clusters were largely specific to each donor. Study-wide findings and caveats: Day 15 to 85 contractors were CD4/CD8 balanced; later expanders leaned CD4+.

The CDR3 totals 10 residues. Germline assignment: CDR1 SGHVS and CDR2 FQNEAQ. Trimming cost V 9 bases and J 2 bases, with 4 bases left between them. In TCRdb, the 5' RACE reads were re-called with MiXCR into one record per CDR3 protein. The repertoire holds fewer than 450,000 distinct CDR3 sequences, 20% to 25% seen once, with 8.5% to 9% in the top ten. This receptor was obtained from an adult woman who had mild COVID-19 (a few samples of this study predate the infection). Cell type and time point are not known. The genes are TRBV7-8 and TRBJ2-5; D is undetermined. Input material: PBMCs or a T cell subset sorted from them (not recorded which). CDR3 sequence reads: CASLQETQYF. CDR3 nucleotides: TGTGCCAGTCTTCAAGAGACCCAGTACTTC.